One and the same sample provided the 21 T cell receptor beta chains below, sequenced in a study of cytomegalovirus exposure and HLA in healthy donors. Use of 60 Vbeta and 13 Jbeta primers characterized the PCR. Profiling relied on immunoSEQ multiplex PCR, and the TCRdb table lists in-frame clones only, not all of them. This repertoire shows 120,000 or so clones, more than 70% found once; its top ten account for 3.5% to 4.5%. The sample taken for sequencing was PBMCs. The origin of the receptors is a young man in good health and CMV-seronegative.

The CDR3 sequence: CASRIGNQPQHF. CDR3 DNA: TGTGCCAGCAGGATTGGCAATCAGCCCCAGCATTTT. V and J are TRBV19 and TRBJ1-5; D call uncertain. Germline V lookup: CDR1 LNHDA, CDR2 SQIVND (reference sequence). This CDR3 contains 12 residues. Deletions cut 9 bases from V and 2 bases from J, with 8 bases between.

The chain has TRBV9 and TRBJ2-7; 7 bases match TRBD2. CDR1 is SGDLS and CDR2 is YYNGEE in the germline V gene. The CDR3 totals 16 residues. The J segment lost 3 bases and the V segment lost 0 bases, leaving 9 bases of the junction unmatched. The CDR3 is CASSVALGGSVYEQYF. The CDR3, as DNA: TGTGCCAGCAGCGTAGCTTTGGGAGGGAGCGTCTACGAGCAGTACTTC.

The genes are TRBV27 and TRBJ2-7, with 7 bases lining up with TRBD1. The CDR3 is made up of 15 amino acids. From germline, CDR1 is MNHEY and CDR2 SMNVEV (reference sequence). The V segment lost 2 bases and the J segment 3 bases; nucleotides outside the gene matches: 7. The CDR3 DNA sequence: TGTGCCAGCAGTTTAGGTAGGGGGCCAAGCTACGAGCAGTACTTC. Translation gives CASSLGRGPSYEQYF.

The chain links TRBV5-4 to TRBJ1-2, with 7 bases identical to TRBD1. The V and J ends lost 0 bases and 8 bases, in that order; junction bases with no gene match: 10. This CDR3 has 15 amino acids. CDR1 is SGHNT and CDR2 is YYREEE in the germline V gene (reference sequence). CDR3 in amino acids: CASSLGLGQTEGYTF. CDR3 nucleotides: TGTGCCAGCAGCTTGGGGCTGGGACAGACCGAAGGCTACACCTTC. Variable domain in full (rest from reference TRBV5-4 and TRBJ1-2): ETGVTQSPTHLIKTRGQQVTLRCSSQSGHNTVSWYQQALGQGPQFIFQYYREEENGRGNFPPRFSGLQFPNYSSELNVNALELDDSALYLCASSLGLGQTEGYTFGSGTRLTVV.

V is TRBV5-1 and J is TRBJ2-2; 9 nucleotides line up with TRBD2. CDR1 is SGHRS, CDR2 YFSETQ, per germline. The trim removed 4 bases at V and 4 bases at J, leaving 5 bases unmatched. The CDR3 length is 15 residues. CDR3 sequence: CASSTPTSGTGELFF. The CDR3 DNA reads as TGCGCCAGCAGCACCCCGACTAGCGGCACCGGGGAGCTGTTTTTT.

This rearrangement joins TRBV5-6 to TRBJ2-7, with 7 bases that match TRBD1. CDR1 and CDR2 from the germline V gene are SGHDT and YYEEEE. The length of the CDR3 is 14 residues. The V segment lost 5 bases and the J segment 0 bases; nucleotides outside the gene matches: 5. In nucleotides, the CDR3 is TGTGCCAGCAGACGGACAGGATTCTCCTACGAGCAGTACTTC. This sequence encodes CASRRTGFSYEQYF.

J is TRBJ2-1 and V is TRBV4-2; D gene unclear. V gave up 0 bases and J gave up 7 bases, with 13 bases separating them. The CDR3 sequence is 15 residues long. Germline assignment: CDR1 LGHNA and CDR2 YNFKEQ. The CDR3, as DNA: TGTGCCAGCAGCCAAGAAACGAGCTACGGTAATGAGCAGTTCTTC. Its translation: CASSQETSYGNEQFF.

The chain couples TRBV10-3 to TRBJ1-1, with 8 bases lining up with TRBD1. Germline V gene data show CDR1 as ENHRY and CDR2 as SYGVKD. V dropped 0 bases and J dropped 8; count of bases not matched to a gene: 5. CDR3 size: 14 residues. The CDR3 sequence: CAISESTRDREAFF. Written as DNA, the CDR3 is TGTGCCATCAGTGAGTCTACCCGGGACAGGGAAGCTTTCTTT.

This chain links TRBV7-6 with TRBJ2-5, with D tentatively TRBD2 (6 bases). The germline V gene has CDR1 SGHVS and CDR2 FNYEAQ. Trimming shortened V by 2 bases and J by 2 bases, and 15 bases separated the two germline ends. The CDR3 extends over 16 amino acids. The CDR3 is CASSLNIPRGQETQYF. The CDR3 DNA reads as TGTGCCAGCAGCTTAAATATCCCCCGGGGGCAAGAGACCCAGTACTTC.

In regard to this clone: The sample has other DNA sequences that encode this CDR3 too. V is TRBV19 and J is TRBJ1-2; a possible D gene is TRBD1 (6 bases). From germline, CDR1 is LNHDA and CDR2 SQIVND (reference sequence). The CDR3 is 13 residues long. The germline V and J ends were trimmed by 1 base and 7 bases, with 10 bases remaining between them. CDR3 in amino acids: CASSIGTVPGYTF. The CDR3 DNA sequence: TGTGCCAGTAGTATAGGGACAGTGCCTGGCTACACCTTC.

The gene calls are TRBV5-5 and TRBJ2-3, with 8 bases lining up with TRBD1. V lost 2 bases to trimming and J lost 5 bases; unmatched junction nucleotides: 7. Germline V gene lookup returns CDR1 SGHKS and CDR2 YYEKEE (reference sequence). The CDR3 is 15 residues long. The CDR3 DNA is TGTGCCAGCAGCTTAAGTCCAGGGGGCTTAGATACGCAGTATTTT. Its translation: CASSLSPGGLDTQYF.

The chain employs TRBV6-4 and TRBJ1-1, with D tentatively TRBD1 (5 bases). V lost 9 bases to trimming and J lost 2 bases, with 10 bases between them. Germline V CDR1 and CDR2: MRHNA, SNTAGT. This CDR3 comprises 12 residues. The CDR3 DNA sequence: TGTGCCAGACAGACAGCCAACACTGAAGCTTTCTTT. Translation gives CARQTANTEAFF.

This chain joins TRBV4-1 and TRBJ1-2; D not certain. The V end was cut by 4 bases, the J end by 3 bases, with 15 bases between. Germline V gene data show CDR1 as MGHRA and CDR2 as YSYEKL. CDR3 length: 15 residues. The CDR3 region has the DNA TGCGCCAGCAGCCCCTCCCGGGAAGCCCACTATGGCTACACCTTC. It translates to CASSPSREAHYGYTF.

The chain carries TRBV2 and TRBJ2-1; 8 bases fit TRBD1. This CDR3 spans 15 amino acids. Germline-derived CDR1 and CDR2 are SNHLY and FYNNEI. V lost 7 bases to trimming and J lost 2 bases; unmatched junction nucleotides: 7. The CDR3: CASKSRTGTYNEQFF. CDR3 sequence (DNA): TGTGCCAGCAAAAGCAGGACAGGGACCTACAATGAGCAGTTCTTC.

The chain recombines TRBV5-1 with TRBJ2-5; 7 bases are a match to TRBD1. Gene TRBJ2-7 matches the end of the DNA better, so the J call may be wrong. Looked up from germline, CDR1 is SGHRS and CDR2 is YFSETQ. The CDR3 has 13 residues. CDR3: CASSYGQAYEQYF. In DNA, the CDR3 is TGCGCCAGCAGCTACGGACAGGCCTACGAGCAGTACTTC.

The chain couples TRBV2 to TRBJ1-5, with D perhaps matching TRBD1 (6 bases). There are 13 residues in the CDR3. The germline CDR1 and CDR2 sequences are SNHLY and FYNNEI. Trimming took off 7 bases at V and 6 bases at J, with 13 bases between the two ends. CDR3 residues: CASNDRNGQPQHF. The CDR3, as DNA: TGTGCCAGCAACGACAGGAACGGTCAGCCCCAGCATTTT.

The rearrangement joins TRBV6-6 to TRBJ2-7; D remains ambiguous. Germline lookup yields CDR1 MNHNY and CDR2 SVGAGI (reference sequence). The V gene lost 8 bases and the J gene lost 5 bases, with 10 bases spanning the gap. The CDR3 loop spans 11 amino acids. The CDR3 is CASPNPHEQYF. The CDR3 nucleotides read TGTGCCAGCCCTAACCCCCACGAGCAGTACTTC.

The genes are TRBV21-1 and TRBJ2-7; no check of the table's D call, TRBD2, against the DNA was made. TRBV21-1 is labeled a pseudogene. This CDR3 is 14 amino acids long. This chain's CDR3 is CASSKSRTSREQYF. The DNA of the CDR3 is TGTGCCAGCAGCAAAAGTAGAACTTCGAGGGAGCAGTACTTC.

The genes are TRBV4-2 and TRBJ2-1; D remains ambiguous. CDR1 is LGHNA, CDR2 YNFKEQ, per germline. V was clipped by 6 bases and J by 16 bases, with 22 bases between them. The CDR3 extends over 13 amino acids. The CDR3 loop is CASRDHGAPLGFF. In DNA form, the CDR3 reads TGTGCCAGCAGGGATCATGGAGCGCCCCTTGGCTTCTTC.

The chain joins TRBV30 to TRBJ1-5; 10 bases map to TRBD1. Germline CDR1 is GTSNPN and CDR2 is SVGIG (reference sequence). CDR3 length equals 16 residues. Losses at the gene ends were 2 bases for V and 4 bases for J; bases not matched to a gene: 8. CDR3 nucleotides: TGTGCCTGGAGTCCAGGGACAGGGGCCATAAATCAGCCCCAGCATTTT. It yields the protein CAWSPGTGAINQPQHF.

The CDR3 loop reads CASSFLAGGTDTQYF. The CDR3 bases are TGTGCCAGCAGCTTCCTAGCGGGGGGCACAGATACGCAGTATTTT. V gene TRBV7-8 combines with J gene TRBJ2-3, with TRBD2 matching 10 bases. Germline lookup yields CDR1 SGHVS and CDR2 FQNEAQ. This CDR3 region has 15 residues. V was pared by 3 bases and J by 1 base, with 1 base of the junction left unmatched.